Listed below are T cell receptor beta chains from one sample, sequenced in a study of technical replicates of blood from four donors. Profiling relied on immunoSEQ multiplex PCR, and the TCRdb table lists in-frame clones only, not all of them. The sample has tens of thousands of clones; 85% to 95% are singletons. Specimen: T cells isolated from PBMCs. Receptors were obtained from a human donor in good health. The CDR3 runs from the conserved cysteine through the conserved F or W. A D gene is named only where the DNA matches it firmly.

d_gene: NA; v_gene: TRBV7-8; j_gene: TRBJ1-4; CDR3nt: TGTGCCAGCAGCTATGAGACAACTAATGAAAAACTGTTTTTT; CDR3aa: CASSYETTNEKLFF
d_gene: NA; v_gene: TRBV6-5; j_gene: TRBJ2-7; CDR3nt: TGTGCCAGCAGTTACTCGACCGGGGAGCAGTACTTC; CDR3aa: CASSYSTGEQYF
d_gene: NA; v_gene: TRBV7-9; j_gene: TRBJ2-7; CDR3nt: TGTGCCAGCAGCTTAGCCGGGACACCCGAGCAGTACTTC; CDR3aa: CASSLAGTPEQYF
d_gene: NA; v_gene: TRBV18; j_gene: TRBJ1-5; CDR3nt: TGTGCCAGCTCACAAGGACAGAATAGCAATCAGCCCCAGCATTTT; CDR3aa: CASSQGQNSNQPQHF
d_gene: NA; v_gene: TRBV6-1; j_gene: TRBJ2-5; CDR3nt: TGTGCCAGCAGTGAAGCGGGACTCCAAGAGACCCAGTACTTC; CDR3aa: CASSEAGLQETQYF
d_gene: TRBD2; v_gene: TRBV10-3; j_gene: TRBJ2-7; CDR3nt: TGTGCCGCCTCGAATCGGGGGGAGGCGGCCGAGCAGTACTTC; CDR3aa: CAASNRGEAAEQYF
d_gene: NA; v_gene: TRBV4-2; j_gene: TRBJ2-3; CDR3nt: TGTGCCAGCAGCCAAGATGGGACTAGCACAGATACGCAGTATTTT; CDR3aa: CASSQDGTSTDTQYF
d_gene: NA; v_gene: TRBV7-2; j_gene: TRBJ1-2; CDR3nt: TGTGCCAGCAGCGAACAGGATCCCAATGGCTACACCTTC; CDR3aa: CASSEQDPNGYTF
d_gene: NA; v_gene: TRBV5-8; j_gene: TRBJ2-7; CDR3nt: TGTGCCAGCAGCTTGGGGCATCGCGAGCAGTACTTC; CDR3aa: CASSLGHREQYF
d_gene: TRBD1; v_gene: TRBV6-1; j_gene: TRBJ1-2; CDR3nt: TGTGCCAGCAGTGAAGCACAGGGGGCGGATGGCTACACCTTC; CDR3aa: CASSEAQGADGYTF
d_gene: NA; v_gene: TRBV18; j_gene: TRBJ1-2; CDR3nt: TGTGCCAGCTCACCAGTCGGGGTTGCCCTACGGGACTATGGCTACACCTTC; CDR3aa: CASSPVGVALRDYGYTF
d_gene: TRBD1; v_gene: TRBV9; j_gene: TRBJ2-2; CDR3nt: TGTGCCAGCAGCGTCACAGGGGCCGCCGGGGAGCTGTTTTTT; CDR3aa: CASSVTGAAGELFF
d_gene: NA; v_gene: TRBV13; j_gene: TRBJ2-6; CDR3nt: TGTGCCAGCAGCTTGGGGGGTACTGGGGCCAACGTCCTGACTTTC; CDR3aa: CASSLGGTGANVLTF
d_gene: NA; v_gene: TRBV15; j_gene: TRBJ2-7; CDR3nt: TGTGCCACCAGCAGAGATAGGGGGGGGGATGAGGCGTCCGAGCAGTACTTC; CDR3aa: CATSRDRGGDEASEQYF
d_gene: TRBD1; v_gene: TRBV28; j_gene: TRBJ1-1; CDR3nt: TGTGCCAGCAGTTTAGGGGACAGGGGGTCCGCTGAAGCTTTCTTT; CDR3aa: CASSLGDRGSAEAFF
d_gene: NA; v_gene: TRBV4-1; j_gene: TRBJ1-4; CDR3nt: TGCGCCAGCAGCCAAGTCGGGACAACTAATGAAAAACTGTTTTTT; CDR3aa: CASSQVGTTNEKLFF
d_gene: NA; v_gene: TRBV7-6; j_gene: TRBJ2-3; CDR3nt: TGTGCCAGCAGCTTAGTCGCAGATACGCAGTATTTT; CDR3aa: CASSLVADTQYF
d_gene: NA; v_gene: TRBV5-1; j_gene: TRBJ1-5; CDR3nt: TGCGCCAGCAGCCCCGGTTTACAGGGATTGGATCAGCCCCAGCATTTT; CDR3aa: CASSPGLQGLDQPQHF
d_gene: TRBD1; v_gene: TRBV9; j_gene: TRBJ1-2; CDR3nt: TGTGCCAGCAGCGCCTTGACAGGGCGCCGCTATGGCTACACCTTC; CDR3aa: CASSALTGRRYGYTF
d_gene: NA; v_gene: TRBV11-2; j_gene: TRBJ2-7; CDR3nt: TGTGCCAGCAGCTTAGGGACAGCCTACGAGCAGTACTTC; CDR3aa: CASSLGTAYEQYF